The 21 T cell receptor beta chains reported below all come from one sample, sequenced in a study of T cells in women clearing cervical HPV infection. Clones were read by immunoSEQ multiplex PCR, and TCRdb kept only the in-frame ones, dropping some. This sample's table reports about 39,000 clones. The sample was blood buffy coat. Every receptor here comes from a woman between 18 and 70 years old with a cervical HPV16 infection that either progressed to CIN3+ or cleared (not recorded which).

A remark on this clone: The CDR3 extends 3 residues past the end of the read, so its final part is completed from the germline J gene. The chain recombines TRBV23-1 with TRBJ1-2; TRBD1 might be the D (6 bases). TRBV23-1 is known as an ORF, though its function is uncertain. The CDR3 has 13 amino acids. Partial CDR3 DNA: TGCGCCAGCAGTCCGGCCAGGGGTTACGGC. Protein: CASSPARGYG. The CDR3, in full, reads CASSPARGYGYTF.

Details on this clone: A read error may account for a junction end that differs from germline. The read stops 3 residues short of the end of the CDR3; the missing end is completed from the germline J gene. The chain links TRBV2 to TRBJ1-5; possible D gene TRBD1, 5 bases. The CDR3 loop spans 15 amino acids. Germline-derived CDR1 and CDR2 are SNHLY and FYNNEI. The part of the CDR3 DNA that was read is TGTGCCAGCAGAGAAGAGACAGTGCACAATCAGCCC. This gives the protein CASREETVHNQP. The complete CDR3 sequence is CASREETVHNQPQHF.

With respect to this clone: The read terminates 3 residues ahead of where the CDR3 ends, so the germline J gene completes it. The chain has TRBV30 and TRBJ2-1, with a possible D match to TRBD2 (6 bases). This CDR3 is built from 14 residues. Trimming stripped 1 base from V and 3 bases from J, with 10 bases between. The germline gives CDR1 GTSNPN, CDR2 SVGIG (reference sequence). Incomplete CDR3 DNA: TGTGCCTGGAGTGCCTATAGCGGCTACAATGAG. It is translated as CAWSAYSGYNE. The full CDR3 is CAWSAYSGYNEQFF.

Comments on this clone: The CDR3 end falls 3 residues outside the read, so it is completed with the germline J gene. The chain has TRBV7-9 and TRBJ1-2; D is unclear. The CDR3 runs 13 residues. Germline assignment: CDR1 SEHNR and CDR2 FQNEAQ (reference sequence). The CDR3 sequence: CASSWLADYDYTF. The DNA read from the CDR3 is TGTGCCAGCAGCTGGCTAGCGGATTACGAC.

For this clone: The DNA ends 3 residues before the CDR3 does, and the rest of the CDR3 is filled in from the germline J gene. J is TRBJ1-1 and V is TRBV18; a weak D match, TRBD1 (6 bases). The length of the CDR3 is 13 residues. Germline V gene data show CDR1 as KGHSH and CDR2 as LQKENI. The CDR3 loop reads CASSLNREGEAFF. The covered CDR3 bases are TGTGCCAGCTCACTAAACAGGGAGGGAGAA.

On this clone: The read comes to an end 3 residues before the CDR3 does, leaving the germline J gene to fill in the end. The rearrangement joins TRBV11-3 to TRBJ1-4; TRBD1 matches at 7 bases. The CDR3 consists of 15 residues. Germline V CDR1 and CDR2: SGHNT, YENEEA. The CDR3 bases that were read are TGTGCCAGCAGCTTCTCCGGGACAGAGAATTCACCA. It is translated as CASSFSGTENSP. In full, the CDR3 reads CASSFSGTENSPLFF.

Of note for this clone: The CDR3 extends 3 residues past the end of the read, so its final part is completed from the germline J gene. V and J are TRBV13 and TRBJ2-7; 8 nucleotides match TRBD1. Losses at the gene ends were 4 bases for V and 0 bases for J; bases not matched to a gene: 8. The V gene's germline CDR1 is PRHDT and CDR2 FYEKMQ (reference sequence). The CDR3 totals 16 residues. The CDR3 bases that were read are TGTGCCAGCAGCTCCCGCGGACAGGGTAGCTCCTACGAG. Protein: CASSSRGQGSSYE. The entire CDR3 reads CASSSRGQGSSYEQYF.

Note on this clone: Read coverage stops 3 residues before the CDR3 terminus; the germline J gene supplies the remainder. The rearrangement links TRBV5-1 to TRBJ1-1; 10 bases are a match to TRBD1. Germline V gene lookup returns CDR1 SGHRS and CDR2 YFSETQ. The CDR3 contains 15 residues. Germline trimming cut 3 bases from V and 4 bases from J; bases unmatched to any gene: 6. This CDR3 reads CASSSRTGGGTEAFF. CDR3 DNA, as far as it was read: TGCGCCAGCAGCTCCCGGACAGGGGGGGGCACTGAA.

The sequenced CDR3 bases are TGTGCCAGCAGTTACCGGGTCTCGCCCCGCTACGAG. This sequence encodes CASSYRVSPRYE. The whole CDR3 region reads CASSYRVSPRYEQYF. This chain uses TRBV6-2 or TRBV6-3 with TRBJ2-7, with unresolved D. The read is 3 residues too short to cover the CDR3 end, so that end is filled in from the germline J gene. Per germline, CDR1 MNHEY and CDR2 SVGEGT. CDR3 length equals 15 residues. The V gene lost 2 bases and the J gene lost 3 bases, with 14 bases spanning the gap.

The DNA read from the CDR3 is TGTGCCAGCAGCCAATCACGGGGGGGAGAAAATTCACCC. This codes for CASSQSRGGENSP. The complete CDR3 reads CASSQSRGGENSPLHF. The rearrangement links TRBV16 to TRBJ1-6; the D gene is possibly TRBD1 (5 bases). The CDR3 goes on 3 residues after the read ends, and that part is filled in from the germline J gene. Germline assignment: CDR1 KGHSY and CDR2 FQNENV. The CDR3 is 16 amino acids. The V gene lost 0 bases and the J gene lost 7 bases, with 13 bases spanning the gap.

Regarding this clone: Read sequence stops 3 residues before the CDR3 end, and the germline J gene provides the missing end. The J gene is TRBJ2-4, the V gene TRBV29-1; 11 nucleotides match TRBD1. The length of the CDR3 is 12 residues. The germline V gene encodes CDR1 SQVTM and CDR2 ANQGSEA. Incomplete CDR3 DNA: TGCAGCGTTCCGGGACAGGGGGATGGT. Translating gives CSVPGQGDG. The full CDR3 sequence reads CSVPGQGDGQYF.

In regard to this clone: The observed sequence ends 3 residues before the CDR3 terminus, with the missing tail filled in from the germline J gene. The chain joins TRBV5-1 to TRBJ1-1; TRBD1 aligns across 7 bases. There are 15 residues in the CDR3. The V gene end was trimmed by 0 bases and the J gene end by 2 bases; junction bases not matched to a gene: 4. Germline V gene lookup returns CDR1 SGHRS and CDR2 YFSETQ. The covered CDR3 bases are TGCGCCAGCAGCTTGGAGCAGGGGGGTAACACTGAA. Protein: CASSLEQGGNTE. The entire CDR3 protein reads CASSLEQGGNTEAFF.

As for this clone: Coverage ceases 3 residues before the CDR3 finishes, and the germline J gene fills in the end. V usage is TRBV7-3 and J usage is TRBJ2-1, with 8 bases fitting TRBD1. The CDR3 has 15 residues. Germline CDR1 SGHTA, CDR2 FQGTGA. J was trimmed by 5 bases and V by 6 bases; bases with no gene match: 9. CDR3 DNA (partial): TGTGCCAGCAGTCAAGACAGGGGAGGTCACAATGAG. Its protein product is CASSQDRGGHNE. The complete CDR3 reads CASSQDRGGHNEQFF.

About this clone: The read finishes 3 residues shy of the CDR3 end, and the germline J gene is used to complete it. V is TRBV5-1 and J is TRBJ1-1, with 11 bases identical to TRBD1. With 4 bases clipped from V and 5 bases from J, the junction kept 10 bases outside the gene matches. Germline CDR1 and CDR2: SGHRS and YFSETQ. There are 16 residues in the CDR3. The CDR3 region is CASSRGQGGLGTEAFF. The covered CDR3 bases are TGCGCCAGCAGCCGGGGACAGGGGGGTTTGGGGACTGAA.

To note about this clone: The read falls 3 residues short of the CDR3 end, and the missing part is taken from the germline J gene. The chain couples TRBV6-1 to TRBJ1-6, with a tentative D call TRBD1 (5 bases). This CDR3 spans 16 amino acids. Germline CDR1 MNHNS, CDR2 SASEGT. Trimming removed 2 bases at V and 5 bases at J, with 13 bases between. The CDR3 protein is CASSEPPGFDNSPLHF. The part of the CDR3 DNA that was read is TGTGCCAGCAGTGAACCCCCAGGGTTCGATAATTCACCC.

As regards this clone: The DNA ends 3 residues before the CDR3 does, and the rest of the CDR3 is filled in from the germline J gene. The chain links TRBV5-4 to TRBJ2-7; 10 nucleotides match TRBD1. After removal of 4 bases from V and 5 bases from J, the junction contained 6 bases not matched to a gene. This CDR3 has 14 residues. Per the germline V gene, CDR1 is SGHNT and CDR2 is YYREEE (reference sequence). CDR3: CASSRGQGRDEQYF. Partial CDR3 DNA: TGTGCCAGCAGCCGGGGACAGGGGAGGGACGAG.

A remark on this clone: The read finishes 3 residues shy of the CDR3 end, and the germline J gene is used to complete it. The rearrangement uses TRBV20-1 and TRBJ1-2; D remains ambiguous. The CDR3 totals 11 residues. Germline CDR1 DFQATT, CDR2 SNEGSKA (reference sequence). The V end lost 4 bases, the J end lost 0 bases, and 3 bases lay between the germline ends. CDR3 DNA (partial): TGCAGTGCTACAGCTAACTATGGC. The encoded protein is CSATANYG. The full CDR3 protein is CSATANYGYTF.

The CDR3 sequence: CASSPRGGYTGELFF. The DNA read from the CDR3 is TGTGCCAGCAGCCCCCGCGGCGGATACACCGGGGAG. The chain recombines TRBV7-9 with TRBJ2-2; D gene uncertain. The sequence runs out 3 residues before the end of the CDR3; the remainder is reconstructed from the germline J gene. CDR1 is SEHNR and CDR2 is FQNEAQ in the germline V gene (reference sequence). V dropped 5 bases and J dropped 3 bases, with 13 bases sitting between them. The CDR3 spans 15 residues.

For this clone: With the read ending 3 residues before the CDR3 end, the germline J gene is used to fill in that end. This chain connects TRBV19 to TRBJ2-3, with TRBD2 matching over 8 bases. V was clipped by 1 base and J by 1 base; unmatched bases: 1. This CDR3 region has 15 residues. Per germline, CDR1 LNHDA and CDR2 SQIVND (reference sequence). Partial CDR3 DNA: TGTGCCAGTAGTATAGCGACTAGCGGCACAGATACG. Encoded protein: CASSIATSGTDT. The full CDR3 protein is CASSIATSGTDTQYF.

Details on this clone: Sequencing ends 3 residues short of the CDR3 end; the germline J gene provides the rest. The chain has TRBV7-9 and TRBJ2-7, with 11 bases that match TRBD1. Per the germline V gene, CDR1 is SEHNR and CDR2 is FQNEAQ (reference sequence). The CDR3 consists of 15 residues. V was pared by 5 bases and J by 1 base, with 4 bases of the junction left unmatched. The part of the CDR3 DNA that was read is TGTGCCAGCAGCCAGGGACAGGGGGTGTCCTACGAG. This encodes CASSQGQGVSYE. The complete CDR3 protein is CASSQGQGVSYEQYF.

In the case of this clone: The read comes to an end 3 residues before the CDR3 does, leaving the germline J gene to fill in the end. The chain uses TRBV2 and TRBJ1-1; TRBD1 is a possible D gene (5 bases). V was pared by 6 bases and J by 6 bases, with 14 bases between. Germline V gene lookup returns CDR1 SNHLY and CDR2 FYNNEI. This CDR3 is built from 13 residues. CDR3 protein: CASRRQGVAEAFF. The sequenced part of the CDR3 DNA is TGTGCCAGCAGGAGGCAGGGAGTGGCTGAA.